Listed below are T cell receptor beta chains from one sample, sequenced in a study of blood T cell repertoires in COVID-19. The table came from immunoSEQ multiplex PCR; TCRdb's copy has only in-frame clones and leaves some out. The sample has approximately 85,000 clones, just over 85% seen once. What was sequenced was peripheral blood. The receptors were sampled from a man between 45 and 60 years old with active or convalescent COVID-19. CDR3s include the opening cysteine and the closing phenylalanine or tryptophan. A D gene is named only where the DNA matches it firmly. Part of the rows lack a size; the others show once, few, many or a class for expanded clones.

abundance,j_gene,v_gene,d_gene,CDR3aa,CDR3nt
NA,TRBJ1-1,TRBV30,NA,CAWSGGPNTEAFF,TGTGCCTGGAGTGGGGGGCCGAACACTGAAGCTTTCTTT
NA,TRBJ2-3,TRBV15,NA,CATSRVGPKGTDTQYF,TGTGCCACCAGCAGGGTTGGCCCCAAGGGGACAGATACGCAGTATTTT
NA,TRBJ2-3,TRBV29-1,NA,CSVEGRGSTDTQYF,TGCAGCGTTGAGGGCAGGGGCAGCACAGATACGCAGTATTTT
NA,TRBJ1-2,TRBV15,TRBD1,CATSRVRDRERGYTF,TGTGCCACCAGCAGAGTGAGGGACAGGGAAAGGGGCTACACCTTC
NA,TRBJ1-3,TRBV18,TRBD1,CASSPGTDSGNTIYF,TGTGCCAGCTCCCCAGGGACAGACTCTGGAAACACCATATATTTT
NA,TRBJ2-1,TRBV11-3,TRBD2,CASSTGTSGSGEQFF,TGTGCCAGCAGCACCGGGACTAGCGGGAGTGGTGAGCAGTTCTTC
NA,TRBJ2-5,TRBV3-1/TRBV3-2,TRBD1,CASSQVGGTGDQETQYF,TGTGCCAGCAGCCAAGTAGGGGGGACAGGCGACCAAGAGACCCAGTACTTC
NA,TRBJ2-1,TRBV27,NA,CASFGQTGVF,TGTGCCAGCTTCGGACAGACAGGCGTCTTC
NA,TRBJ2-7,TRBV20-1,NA,CSASGNYEQYF,TGCAGTGCTAGCGGGAACTACGAGCAGTACTTC
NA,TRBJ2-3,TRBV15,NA,CATSRDYAADTQYF,TGTGCCACCAGCAGAGATTACGCGGCAGATACGCAGTATTTT
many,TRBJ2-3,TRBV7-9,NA,CASGTSSATDTQYF,TGTGCCAGCGGCACTAGCAGTGCCACAGATACGCAGTATTTT
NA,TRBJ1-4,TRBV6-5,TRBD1,CASSPRGLGEKLFF,TGTGCCAGCAGTCCCAGGGGGCTTGGAGAAAAACTGTTTTTT
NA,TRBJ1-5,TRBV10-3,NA,CAIAGGDGNQPQHF,TGTGCCATCGCAGGAGGGGATGGGAATCAGCCCCAGCATTTT
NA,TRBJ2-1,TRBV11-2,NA,CASSLDSGRDYNEQFF,TGTGCCAGCAGCTTAGATAGCGGTCGAGACTACAATGAGCAGTTCTTC
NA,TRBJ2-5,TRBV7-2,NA,CASSQQERYQETQYF,TGTGCCAGCAGCCAACAGGAGAGATACCAAGAGACCCAGTACTTC
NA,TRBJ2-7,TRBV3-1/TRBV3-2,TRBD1,CASSLRQGVYEQYF,TGTGCCAGCAGCTTGAGACAGGGTGTCTACGAGCAGTACTTC
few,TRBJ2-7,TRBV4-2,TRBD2,CASSQDRTSGGRGEQYF,TGTGCCAGCAGCCAAGATCGAACTAGCGGGGGCCGGGGGGAGCAGTACTTC
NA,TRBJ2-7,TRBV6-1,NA,CASSESQLDSYEQYF,TGTGCCAGCAGTGAATCTCAATTGGACAGCTACGAGCAGTACTTC
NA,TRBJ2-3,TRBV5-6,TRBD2,CASSRAGGPTDTQYF,TGTGCCAGCAGCAGAGCGGGGGGGCCCACAGATACGCAGTATTTT
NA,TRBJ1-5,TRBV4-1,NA,CASSQDPKRAQNNQPQHF,TGCGCCAGCAGCCAAGATCCCAAGAGGGCCCAAAACAATCAGCCCCAGCATTTT
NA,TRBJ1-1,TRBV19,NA,CASSSQARNAAFF,TGTGCCAGTAGTTCTCAGGCGAGAAATGCGGCTTTCTTT
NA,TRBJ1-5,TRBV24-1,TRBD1,CAIGGAGSNQPQHF,TGTGCCATAGGGGGCGCGGGGAGCAATCAGCCCCAGCATTTT
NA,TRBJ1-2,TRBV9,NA,CASSGGEWGYTF,TGTGCCAGCAGCGGGGGCGAGTGGGGCTACACCTTC
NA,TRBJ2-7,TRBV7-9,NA,CASSLMNTGSGEQYF,TGTGCCAGCAGCTTAATGAACACAGGGTCAGGAGAGCAGTACTTC
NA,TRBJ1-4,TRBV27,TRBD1,CASSSLGTGTEKLFF,TGTGCCAGCAGTAGCCTCGGGACAGGGACTGAAAAACTGTTTTTT
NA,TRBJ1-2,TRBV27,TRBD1,CASSPNGQVYGYTF,TGTGCCAGCAGTCCAAACGGACAGGTCTATGGCTACACCTTC
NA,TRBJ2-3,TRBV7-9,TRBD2,CASSLGAQGGRGDTQYF,TGTGCCAGCAGCTTAGGGGCCCAAGGAGGGAGGGGAGATACGCAGTATTTT
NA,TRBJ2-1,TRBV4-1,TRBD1,CASSQEDRGLANEQFF,TGCGCCAGCAGCCAAGAAGACAGGGGATTGGCCAATGAGCAGTTCTTC
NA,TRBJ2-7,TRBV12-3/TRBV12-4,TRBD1,CASSWGQGGEQYF,TGTGCCAGCAGTTGGGGACAGGGTGGCGAGCAGTACTTC
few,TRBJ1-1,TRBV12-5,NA,CASGPTTDTEAFF,TGTGCTAGTGGTCCAACGACAGACACTGAAGCTTTCTTT
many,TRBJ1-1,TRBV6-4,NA,CASRDPPGWVNTEAFF,TGTGCCAGCAGAGACCCTCCCGGGTGGGTGAACACTGAAGCTTTCTTT
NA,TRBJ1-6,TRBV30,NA,CAWSVHPGSNSPLHF,TGTGCCTGGAGTGTTCACCCAGGGTCAAATTCACCCCTCCACTTT
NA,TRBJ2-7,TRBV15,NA,CATSRDRIGEQYF,TGTGCCACCAGTCGAGACAGGATTGGCGAGCAGTACTTC
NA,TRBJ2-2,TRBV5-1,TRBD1,CASSLVGQGQTGELFF,TGCGCCAGCAGCTTGGTGGGACAGGGGCAAACCGGGGAGCTGTTTTTT
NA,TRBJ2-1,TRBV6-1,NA,CASSEKRLYNEQFF,TGTGCCAGCAGTGAGAAAAGACTCTACAATGAGCAGTTCTTC
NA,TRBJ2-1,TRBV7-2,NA,CASSLAYTSSGSYNEQFF,TGTGCCAGCAGCTTAGCCTATACTAGCTCCGGATCCTACAATGAGCAGTTCTTC